Detailed here is one TCR beta chain. The data were taken from a study of blood T cell repertoires in COVID-19. Study summary: Sources were T cells, B-cell-depleted T cells, or PBMCs; the material itself was cDNA or gDNA.

Source study methods: The authors estimated nucleated cell counts from reference gene primer amplification. The data were produced by immunoSEQ multiplex PCR, yet TCRdb's version contains in-frame clones alone and is incomplete. That table is the source of V, J and clone size, and D and trimming were worked out from the DNA. The sample shows just over 650,000 clones, 80% to 90% of them seen only once. Germline CDR1 and CDR2: MNHEY and SVGEGT. The V and J ends lost 6 bases and 4 bases, in that order; junction bases with no gene match: 7. The CDR3 contains 14 residues. The receptor was derived from a woman aged 18-29 years with acute or convalescent COVID-19. The V and J genes are TRBV6-2 or TRBV6-3 and TRBJ2-7, with 9 bases fitting TRBD1. Sequencing used peripheral blood. The CDR3 loop is CASSPTDRGYEQYF. DNA for the CDR3: TGTGCCAGCAGCCCTACCGACAGGGGGTACGAGCAGTACTTC.